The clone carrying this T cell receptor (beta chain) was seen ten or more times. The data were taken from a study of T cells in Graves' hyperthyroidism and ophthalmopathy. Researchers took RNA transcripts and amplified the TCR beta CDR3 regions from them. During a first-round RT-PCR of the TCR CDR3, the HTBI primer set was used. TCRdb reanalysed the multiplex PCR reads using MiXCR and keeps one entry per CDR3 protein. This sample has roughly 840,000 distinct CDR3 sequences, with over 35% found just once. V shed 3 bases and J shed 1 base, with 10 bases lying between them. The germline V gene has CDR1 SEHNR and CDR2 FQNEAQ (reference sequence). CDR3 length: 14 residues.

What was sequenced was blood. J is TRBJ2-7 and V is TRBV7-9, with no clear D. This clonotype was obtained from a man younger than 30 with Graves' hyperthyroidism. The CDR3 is CASSFERKSYEQYF. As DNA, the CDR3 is TGTGCCAGCAGCTTCGAGCGCAAGTCCTACGAGCAGTACTTC.